This T cell receptor beta chain was obtained from a study of T cell responses to AZD1222 COVID-19 vaccine. Study results and limitations: No repertoire was sampled before or during the peak T cell response, only after it. Across spike, vaccine-associated CD4 TCRs were found, dominant at 160-218 and 743-854. Compared with day 0, the breadth and depth of the Spike-specific TCR repertoire rose significantly after two doses of AZD1222. The reported proportion of spike-specific TCRs targeting unmutated variant regions was nearly half.

Measured with immunoSEQ multiplex PCR; TCRdb has only the in-frame clones, and not every one. The table has roughly 160,000 clones, just over 90% seen once; the top ten hold roughly 1.4%. As for this clone: Its antigen remains unknown.

The germline gives CDR1 SQVTM, CDR2 ANQGSEA. The CDR3 is 11 amino acids. V was clipped by 6 bases and J by 5 bases, with 10 bases between them. The chain couples TRBV29-1 to TRBJ1-2; D is uncertain. The TCR sequence derives from an adult who received the AZD1222 COVID-19 vaccine. Material: peripheral blood, obtained 28 days after the second AZD1222 dose. Here the CDR3 reads CSVGQVYGYTF. The CDR3 nucleotides read TGCAGCGTGGGCCAGGTATATGGCTACACCTTC.